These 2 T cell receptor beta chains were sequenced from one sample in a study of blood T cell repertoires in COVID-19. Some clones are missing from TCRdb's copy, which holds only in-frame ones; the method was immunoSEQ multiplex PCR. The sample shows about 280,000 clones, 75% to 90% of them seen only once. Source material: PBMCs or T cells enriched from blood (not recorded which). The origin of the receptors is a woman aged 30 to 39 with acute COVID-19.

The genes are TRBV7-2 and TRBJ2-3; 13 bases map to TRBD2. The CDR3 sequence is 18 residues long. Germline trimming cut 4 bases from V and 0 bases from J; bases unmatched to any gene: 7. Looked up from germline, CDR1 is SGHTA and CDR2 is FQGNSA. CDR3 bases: TGTGCCAGCAGCTCCCGGGGGACTAGCGGGATGAGCACAGATACGCAGTATTTT. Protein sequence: CASSSRGTSGMSTDTQYF.

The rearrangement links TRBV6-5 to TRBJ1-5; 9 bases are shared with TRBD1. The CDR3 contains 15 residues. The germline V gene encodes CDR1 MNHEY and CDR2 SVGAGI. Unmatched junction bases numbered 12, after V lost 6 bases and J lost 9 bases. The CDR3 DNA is TGTGCCAGCAGGCCTGTTGGGGGACAGGGTAGGCCCCAGCATTTT. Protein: CASRPVGGQGRPQHF.